One sample yielded the 27 T cell receptor beta chains listed below, sequenced in a study of blood T cell repertoires in COVID-19. Clones were read by immunoSEQ multiplex PCR, and TCRdb kept only the in-frame ones, dropping some. The data show roughly 210,000 clones, approximately 90% seen once. Sample: peripheral blood. The receptors were sampled from a man between 65 and 85 years old with acute or convalescent COVID-19.

The rearrangement uses TRBV25-1 and TRBJ1-1, with 8 bases aligning to TRBD1. Germline trimming cut 4 bases from V and 1 base from J; bases unmatched to any gene: 8. The CDR3 spans 16 residues. Germline CDR1 and CDR2: MGHDK and SYGVNS. The DNA for the CDR3 is TGTGCCAGCAGTGCAACCACAGGACAGGGGAACACTGAAGCTTTCTTT. The encoded protein is CASSATTGQGNTEAFF.

The rearrangement joins TRBV6-5 to TRBJ1-5; tentatively, D is TRBD1 (5 bases). Trimming left V 5 bases short and J 2 bases short, with 10 bases between. The CDR3 is 14 amino acids. In germline, CDR1 is MNHEY, CDR2 SVGAGI. CDR3 region: CASSPGMGNQPQHF. CDR3 DNA sequence: TGTGCCAGCAGTCCAGGGATGGGCAATCAGCCCCAGCATTTT.

V is TRBV11-3 and J is TRBJ2-6; D gene ambiguous. This CDR3 contains 16 residues. The germline V and J ends were trimmed by 6 bases and 0 bases, with 12 bases remaining between them. Germline V gene sequence: CDR1 SGHNT, CDR2 YENEEA. The CDR3 coding sequence is TGTGCCAGCAGTCCAACGATTAGCTCTGGGGCCAACGTCCTGACTTTC. This codes for CASSPTISSGANVLTF.

The chain joins TRBV5-1 to TRBJ2-7; 12 bases line up with TRBD2. V gave up 6 bases and J gave up 5 bases; unmatched junction bases: 6. CDR1 SGHRS and CDR2 YFSETQ come from the germline V gene. The CDR3 contains 14 residues. The CDR3 protein is CASTKTSGSNEQYF. As DNA, the CDR3 is TGCGCCAGCACTAAGACTAGCGGGAGCAACGAGCAGTACTTC.

This clone appeared once. The gene calls are TRBV9 and TRBJ2-1; 8 bases align to TRBD2. This CDR3 is 16 amino acids long. The germline V gene has CDR1 SGDLS and CDR2 YYNGEE. Trimming took 0 bases from V and 7 from J; bases not matched to a gene: 9. In nucleotides, the CDR3 is TGTGCCAGCAGCGTAGGGTTAAGCGGGAGTACAAATGAGCAGTTCTTC. Residues: CASSVGLSGSTNEQFF. Drawing the rest from reference TRBV9 and TRBJ2-1, the complete variable domain is DSGVTQTPKHLITATGQRVTLRCSPRSGDLSVYWYQQSLDQGLQFLIQYYNGEERAKGNILERFSAQQFPDLHSELNLSSLELGDSALYFCASSVGLSGSTNEQFFGPGTRLTVL.

The chain combines TRBV5-1 with TRBJ2-6; D remains ambiguous. CDR1 and CDR2 from the germline V gene are SGHRS and YFSETQ. The CDR3 runs to 15 residues. The V end was cut by 0 bases, the J end by 0 bases, with 4 bases between. CDR3 nucleotide sequence: TGCGCCAGCAGCTTGGGGAGCTCTGGGGCCAACGTCCTGACTTTC. Translating it yields CASSLGSSGANVLTF.

V is TRBV10-3 and J is TRBJ2-2; TRBD1 matches at 12 bases. V lost 4 bases, J lost 6 bases, and 9 bases stayed unmatched. Germline lookup yields CDR1 ENHRY and CDR2 SYGVKD. The CDR3 loop spans 17 amino acids. The CDR3 sequence is CAISGRRDRGQAGELFF. The CDR3, as DNA: TGTGCCATCAGTGGGCGCCGGGACAGGGGGCAGGCCGGGGAGCTGTTTTTT.

This chain joins TRBV28 and TRBJ2-6; D is possibly TRBD2 (6 bases). V lost 3 bases and J lost 0, with 12 bases in between. Per germline, CDR1 MDHEN and CDR2 SYDVKM. The CDR3 loop spans 17 amino acids. Written as DNA, the CDR3 is TGTGCCAGCAGTTTCGGGGGAGCAAGCTCTGGGGCCAACGTCCTGACTTTC. Translation: CASSFGGASSGANVLTF.

This clone was found a few times. The chain uses TRBV18 and TRBJ2-1, with TRBD2 matching 8 bases. This CDR3 comprises 15 residues. The ends lost 1 base at V and 7 bases at J; junction bases unmatched: 6. The germline V gene encodes CDR1 KGHSH and CDR2 LQKENI. The DNA for the CDR3 is TGTGCCAGCTCACCACAGGCGGGAGGTAAAAATGAGCAGTTCTTC. Protein: CASSPQAGGKNEQFF.

The CDR3 DNA sequence: TGTGCCAGCAGCCAATCCTCGCGGGAGGGCTCTCGTGAGAATGAGCAGTTCTTC. This sequence encodes CASSQSSREGSRENEQFF. The chain couples TRBV14 to TRBJ2-1, with 9 bases fitting TRBD2. The CDR3 sequence is 18 residues long. Germline values: CDR1 SGHDN, CDR2 FVKESK. Trimming took 2 bases from V and 7 from J; bases not matched to a gene: 15.

V is TRBV6-5 and J is TRBJ2-5; tentatively, D is TRBD1 (6 bases). With 5 bases removed from V and 4 bases from J, the gap between germline ends came to 17 bases. Per germline, CDR1 MNHEY and CDR2 SVGAGI. The CDR3 sequence is 15 residues long. CDR3 sequence: CASSPDRRLGETQYF. The CDR3 DNA reads TGTGCCAGCAGTCCAGACAGGCGATTAGGAGAGACCCAGTACTTC.

V usage is TRBV6-5 and J usage is TRBJ2-3; 10 nucleotides align to TRBD2. Germline trimming cut 4 bases from V and 6 bases from J; bases unmatched to any gene: 4. In germline, CDR1 is MNHEY, CDR2 SVGAGI. This CDR3 comprises 14 residues. The DNA for the CDR3 is TGTGCCAGCAGTTCGACTAGCGGGTACGATACGCAGTATTTT. Amino acid sequence: CASSSTSGYDTQYF.

J is TRBJ1-5 and V is TRBV18; no definite D call. The CDR3 loop spans 15 amino acids. The V end was cut by 4 bases, the J end by 1 base, with 11 bases between. Germline assignment: CDR1 KGHSH and CDR2 LQKENI. The CDR3 protein is CASSLGSRSNQPQHF. The CDR3 DNA is TGTGCCAGCTCACTGGGGAGTCGGAGCAATCAGCCCCAGCATTTT.

The rearrangement links TRBV5-1 to TRBJ2-2; 15 nucleotides line up with TRBD2. Germline V gene sequence: CDR1 SGHRS, CDR2 YFSETQ. V shed 6 bases and J 8 bases; nucleotides not matched to a gene: 14. CDR3 size: 18 residues. CDR3 protein: CASNGQGWTSGRAGELFF. As DNA, the CDR3 is TGCGCCAGCAACGGACAGGGGTGGACTAGCGGGAGGGCTGGGGAGCTGTTTTTT.

The chain employs TRBV11-2 and TRBJ2-5, with D uncertain. This CDR3 contains 12 residues. Germline V gene sequence: CDR1 SGHAT, CDR2 FQNNGV. Trimming shortened V by 5 bases and J by 5 bases, and 9 bases separated the two germline ends. The CDR3 bases are TGTGCCAGCAGCCTTTCCTCGGAGACCCAGTACTTC. Protein product: CASSLSSETQYF.

The chain employs TRBV7-2 and TRBJ2-3; TRBD2 is a possible D gene (6 bases). Germline CDR1 and CDR2: SGHTA and FQGNSA. The CDR3 sequence is 16 residues long. The V end was cut by 0 bases, the J end by 3 bases, with 13 bases between. CDR3 residues: CASSLAGGLTTDTQYF. DNA for the CDR3: TGTGCCAGCAGCTTAGCGGGGGGTTTAACTACAGATACGCAGTATTTT. Drawing the rest from reference TRBV7-2 and TRBJ2-3, the complete variable domain is GAGVSQSPSNKVTEKGKDVELRCDPISGHTALYWYRQSLGQGLEFLIYFQGNSAPDKSGLPSDRFSAERTGGSVSTLTIQRTQQEDSAVYLCASSLAGGLTTDTQYFGPGTRLTVL.

The V call is TRBV14, the J call TRBJ2-7; a possible D gene is TRBD1 (6 bases). Germline CDR1 reads SGHDN; CDR2 reads FVKESK. Trimming removed 1 base from V and 2 bases from J, with 18 bases in between. This CDR3 contains 17 residues. Here the CDR3 DNA reads TGTGCCAGCAGCCAAGTCACAGGGCTTAAAGGGCCCTACGAGCAGTACTTC. This codes for CASSQVTGLKGPYEQYF.

V and J are TRBV5-1 and TRBJ1-2, with 9 positions matching TRBD1. This CDR3 has 18 amino acids. Trimming removed 4 bases from V and 3 bases from J; junction bases left unmatched: 16. The germline gives CDR1 SGHRS, CDR2 YFSETQ. The DNA of the CDR3 is TGCGCCAGCAGCCGAACCAACTCCGACAGGGGGACCGACTATGGCTACACCTTC. Translated: CASSRTNSDRGTDYGYTF.

Concerning this clone itself: The junction differs from germline at one of its ends, possibly a read error. This chain uses TRBV6-5 with TRBJ1-1; D gene uncertain. The CDR3 length is 13 residues. The germline gives CDR1 MNHEY, CDR2 SVGAGI. In DNA, the CDR3 is TGTGCCAGCCGTAAGGAGGCGAACGCTGAAGCTTTCTTT. Its translation: CASRKEANAEAFF.

This chain connects TRBV6-5 to TRBJ2-5, with D possibly TRBD1 on 6 matching bases. Trimming removed 6 bases from V and 4 bases from J, with 15 bases in between. Per germline, CDR1 MNHEY and CDR2 SVGAGI. There are 14 residues in the CDR3. CDR3 coding DNA: TGTGCCAGCAGAGGGTCCAGCAGGGGAGAGACCCAGTACTTC. Translation: CASRGSSRGETQYF.

A single count supports this clone. The chain carries TRBV6-6 and TRBJ2-7, with 8 bases aligning to TRBD2. The CDR3 length is 14 residues. Germline loops: CDR1 MNHNY, CDR2 SVGAGI (reference sequence). The J segment lost 4 bases and the V segment lost 6 bases, leaving 8 bases of the junction unmatched. CDR3 loop: CASRSGRGWYEQYF. In DNA, the CDR3 is TGTGCCAGCAGGAGCGGGAGAGGTTGGTACGAGCAGTACTTC.

This chain joins TRBV7-9 and TRBJ2-3; D is perhaps TRBD1 (6 bases). The germline V gene encodes CDR1 SEHNR and CDR2 FQNEAQ (reference sequence). Trimming took off 8 bases at V and 2 bases at J, with 17 bases between the two ends. This CDR3 region has 15 residues. CDR3: CASGLGTTLTDTQYF. The CDR3 DNA reads TGTGCCAGCGGCCTGGGGACAACCCTCACAGATACGCAGTATTTT.

This rearrangement joins TRBV29-1 to TRBJ1-1; TRBD1 matches at 7 bases. Trimming cost V 5 bases and J 1 base; bases outside gene matches: 4. Per germline, CDR1 SQVTM and CDR2 ANQGSEA. The CDR3 spans 13 residues. CDR3 nucleotide sequence: TGCAGCGTTACGACAGGGACGAACACTGAAGCTTTCTTT. Protein: CSVTTGTNTEAFF.

This CDR3 is CASSKTGDTEAFF. CDR3 DNA: TGTGCCAGCAGTAAGACAGGGGACACTGAAGCTTTCTTT. The chain couples TRBV6-4 to TRBJ1-1; 8 bases map to TRBD1. V lost 5 bases, J lost 3 bases, and 2 bases stayed unmatched. The CDR3 is 13 amino acids. Germline V lookup: CDR1 MRHNA, CDR2 SNTAGT.

The chain recombines TRBV5-6 with TRBJ1-2; D gene unclear. The CDR3 runs 15 residues. Trimming cost V 1 base and J 0 bases, with 10 bases left between them. CDR1 is SGHDT and CDR2 is YYEEEE in the germline V gene. The CDR3 coding sequence is TGTGCCAGCAGCTTGTACGTGGTAGCTAACTATGGCTACACCTTC. Its translation is CASSLYVVANYGYTF.

DNA of the CDR3: TGTGCCAGCAGCCTCCTCGGGGGAGGAACAGATACGCAGTATTTT. Translating it yields CASSLLGGGTDTQYF. The chain employs TRBV7-3 and TRBJ2-3; D possibly corresponds to TRBD2 (6 bases). V was cut by 5 bases and J by 3 bases, with 15 bases left in between. The CDR3 runs 15 residues. Germline CDR1 and CDR2: SGHTA and FQGTGA.

DNA for the CDR3: TGCGCCAGCAGCTGGGACAGGGACGGCGGAAACACCATATATTTT. Its protein is CASSWDRDGGNTIYF. The chain joins TRBV5-1 to TRBJ1-3, with 9 bases aligning to TRBD1. Germline CDR1 is SGHRS and CDR2 is YFSETQ. V dropped 3 bases and J dropped 4; count of bases not matched to a gene: 5. The length of the CDR3 is 15 residues.